Following are 11 T cell receptor beta chains from one sample sequenced in a study of T cell responses to AZD1222 COVID-19 vaccine. Using immunoSEQ multiplex PCR, the repertoire was profiled, and TCRdb retains in-frame clones only, with some absent. The table lists 150,000 to 200,000 clones, over 70% of them singletons. The specimen comprised peripheral blood, sampled on day 0 of MenACWY control vaccination. These receptors came from an adult in good health.

This clone was observed a few times. The rearrangement links TRBV4-2 to TRBJ2-5; D uncertain. V dropped 0 bases and J dropped 1 base, with 9 bases sitting between them. Germline assignment: CDR1 LGHNA and CDR2 YNFKEQ. The CDR3 length is 15 residues. The CDR3 sequence is CASSQEDGTQETQYF. The CDR3 DNA sequence: TGTGCCAGCAGCCAAGAGGACGGTACCCAAGAGACCCAGTACTTC.

This clone was detected only a few times. This sequence joins TRBV3-1 (or the pseudogene TRBV3-2) and TRBJ1-5, with no clear D. Germline CDR1 LGHDT, CDR2 YNNKEL (reference sequence). V was pared by 4 bases and J by 0 bases, with 10 bases between. The CDR3 spans 15 residues. CDR3 in DNA: TGTGCCAGCAGCCCCTCGGGAATTAGCAATCAGCCCCAGCATTTT. It specifies CASSPSGISNQPQHF.

The CDR3 DNA reads TGTGCCAGCAGCTTTGGGACAGGGGTCAATGAGCAGTTCTTC. Protein product: CASSFGTGVNEQFF. The gene calls are TRBV7-3 and TRBJ2-1, with 10 positions matching TRBD1. Germline V gene data show CDR1 as SGHTA and CDR2 as FQGTGA. With V trimmed by 3 bases and J by 6 bases, 2 bases remained unmatched. CDR3 length: 14 amino acids.

The chain combines TRBV18 with TRBJ2-7; TRBD1 matches 11 bases. V shed 3 bases and J 3 bases; nucleotides not matched to a gene: 4. The germline V gene encodes CDR1 KGHSH and CDR2 LQKENI. The CDR3 is 15 residues long. The CDR3 sequence: CASSPGTGGDYEQYF. In DNA form, the CDR3 reads TGTGCCAGCTCACCCGGGACAGGGGGGGACTACGAGCAGTACTTC. Supplemented by reference TRBV18 and TRBJ2-7, the full variable domain reads NAGVMQNPRHLVRRRGQEARLRCSPMKGHSHVYWYRQLPEEGLKFMVYLQKENIIDESGMPKERFSAEFPKEGPSILRIQQVVRGDSAAYFCASSPGTGGDYEQYFGPGTRLTVT.

This clone was detected once. This rearrangement joins TRBV5-4 to TRBJ1-2; 9 bases are shared with TRBD1. V was pared by 2 bases and J by 6 bases, with 5 bases of the junction left unmatched. From germline, CDR1 is SGHNT and CDR2 YYREEE (reference sequence). This CDR3 is built from 14 residues. In DNA form, the CDR3 reads TGTGCCAGCAGCTTACTGGGACAGGGTCATGGCTACACCTTC. It codes for CASSLLGQGHGYTF.

The chain joins TRBV9 to TRBJ1-1; maybe TRBD1 (5 bases). Germline CDR1 SGDLS, CDR2 YYNGEE. Trimming cost V 4 bases and J 1 base, with 11 bases left between them. The CDR3 extends over 14 amino acids. The CDR3, as DNA: TGTGCCAGCAGCACAACTGGACAGAACACTGAAGCTTTCTTT. Translated, it gives CASSTTGQNTEAFF.

This chain links TRBV28 with TRBJ2-7; D unresolved. V lost 3 bases, J lost 2 bases, and 11 bases lay in between. CDR3 length: 14 amino acids. In germline, CDR1 is MDHEN, CDR2 SYDVKM. The DNA for the CDR3 is TGTGCCAGCAGTTTTAGAAGGGAAGCCTACGAGCAGTACTTC. Its translation: CASSFRREAYEQYF.

The gene calls are TRBV7-3 and TRBJ2-1; TRBD2 aligns across 8 bases. With V trimmed by 5 bases and J by 9 bases, 9 bases remained unmatched. Germline lookup yields CDR1 SGHTA and CDR2 FQGTGA. This CDR3 is built from 14 residues. The CDR3 DNA is TGTGCCAGCAGCACCGGACTAGCCCAGGTTGAGCAGTTCTTC. It is translated as CASSTGLAQVEQFF. Complete variable domain (other parts from reference TRBV7-3 and TRBJ2-1): GAGVSQTPSNKVTEKGKYVELRCDPISGHTALYWYRQSLGQGPEFLIYFQGTGAADDSGLPNDRFFAVRPEGSVSTLKIQRTERGDSAVYLCASSTGLAQVEQFFGPGTRLTVL.

This clone was picked up one time. This sequence joins TRBV4-2 and TRBJ1-6; D is possibly TRBD1 (6 bases). CDR1 and CDR2 (germline): LGHNA, YNFKEQ. The CDR3 spans 16 residues. The V gene lost 0 bases and the J gene lost 10 bases, with 16 bases spanning the gap. The CDR3 reads CASSQEMWGAQSPLHF. CDR3 coding DNA: TGTGCCAGCAGCCAAGAAATGTGGGGGGCCCAGTCACCCCTCCACTTT.

The chain uses TRBV4-2 and TRBJ2-4, with 8 bases matching TRBD2. The CDR3 spans 15 residues. Germline lookup yields CDR1 LGHNA and CDR2 YNFKEQ. V was clipped by 0 bases and J by 4 bases; unmatched bases: 2. In DNA, the CDR3 is TGTGCCAGCAGCCAAGATACTAGCGGTAAAAACATTCAGTACTTC. Its protein is CASSQDTSGKNIQYF.

This clone showed up just once. CDR3 residues: CASSSLTGAGGYTF. The CDR3 bases are TGTGCCAGCAGTTCCCTGACAGGGGCCGGTGGCTACACCTTC. This rearrangement joins TRBV6-5 to TRBJ1-2; 8 nucleotides match TRBD1. The CDR3 contains 14 residues. After removal of 4 bases from V and 7 bases from J, the junction contained 8 bases not matched to a gene. Per germline, CDR1 MNHEY and CDR2 SVGAGI.